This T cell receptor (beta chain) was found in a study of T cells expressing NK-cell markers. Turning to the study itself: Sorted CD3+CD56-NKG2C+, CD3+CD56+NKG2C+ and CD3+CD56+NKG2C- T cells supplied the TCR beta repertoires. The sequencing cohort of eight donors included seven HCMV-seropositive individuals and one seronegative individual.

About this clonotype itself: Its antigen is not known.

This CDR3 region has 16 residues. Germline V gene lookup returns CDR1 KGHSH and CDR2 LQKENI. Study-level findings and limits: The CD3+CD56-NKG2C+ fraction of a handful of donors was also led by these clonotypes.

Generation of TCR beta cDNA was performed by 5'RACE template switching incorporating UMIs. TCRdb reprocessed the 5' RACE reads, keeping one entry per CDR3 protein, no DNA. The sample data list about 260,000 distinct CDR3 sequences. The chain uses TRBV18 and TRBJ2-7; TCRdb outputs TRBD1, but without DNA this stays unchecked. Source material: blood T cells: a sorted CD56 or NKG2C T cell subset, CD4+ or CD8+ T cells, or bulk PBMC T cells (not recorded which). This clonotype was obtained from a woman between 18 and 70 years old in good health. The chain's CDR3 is CASSHRGQGQPYEQYF.